The entry below describes one TCR beta chain. The antigen this receptor binds is unknown. Per-base qualities were not stored, and no clone one base away is much larger. Other DNA sequences from this sample encode an identical CDR3 as well. CD8 naive samples were CD45RO-negative cells positively selected for CCR7, giving a CD45RA+CCR7+ population that excluded TemRA cells. The donors were healthy, HIV-negative adults with no recently reported acute infections or vaccinations. Only Caucasian adults living in Nashville, Tennessee, USA were represented among the donors. Blood was collected by leukapheresis, and PBMCs were isolated by Ficoll-Histopaque density gradient centrifugation and then cryopreserved in liquid nitrogen vapor phase. Analytical flow cytometry was used to check the purity and quantity of each magnetically sorted T cell population. Each sorted fraction had its genomic DNA isolated and then quantified by UV absorbance on a Nanodrop 2000c.

This record belongs to a study of shared clonotypes between healthy human individuals (dated by TCRdb to between 2020 and 2021). Regarding the study in general: Two women and a few men aged 18 to 49 years were included in the cohort. Leukapheresis yielded between about 0.8 and 8.9 billion PBMCs per donor. To estimate repertoire size and how much clonotypes are shared between individuals, the study performed deep sequencing of blood TCR repertoires from roughly five healthy adults. For each donor, three plates each were used for CD4 naive and CD4 memory, two plates were used for CD8 naive, and one plate was used for CD8 memory. Different laboratories and diverse techniques were used to prepare libraries and sequence TCR repertoires, to increase sequencing depth and limit assay-specific biases.

Results and caveats for the whole study, not just this receptor: Based on pairwise subsampling, the degree of clonotype sharing among donors was expected to be affected by sequencing depth. About 5% of naive CD4, around 3.5% of naive CD8, about 2.4% of memory CD4, and roughly 0.4% of memory CD8 clonotypes were shared across a few donors. The genetic and exposure-history diversity represented was limited by the small number of donors. Only blood was sampled, and tissue TCR repertoires likely differ from those in blood. Even with the large sequencing depth, rarefaction of the sorted-subset datasets indicated that sequencing was incomplete. Compared with non-shared clonotypes, clonotypes shared by all four sorted-subset donors had higher generation probabilities. Naive subsets generally had larger estimated clonotype richness than memory subsets.

Using the deep immunoSEQ assay, multiplex PCR amplified TCR CDR3 regions from genomic DNA. Extracted genomic DNA from each cell subset was distributed evenly across all wells of several immunoSEQ 96-well plates, and each plate was treated as a replicate. For sorted subsets, roughly 200 ng genomic DNA, equal to 30,000 to 35,000 T cell genomes, was loaded into each replicate PCR. Purified libraries were quantified with a Qubit 3.0 fluorometer, sized on a Bioanalyzer 2100, and re-quantified with the KAPA Library Quantification kit. Each immunoSEQ 96-well plate was sequenced on its own single-read 150-cycle Illumina NextSeq 550 flow cell. Concerning the study's data processing: The immunoSEQ output contained only junctional sequences without quality scores, so filtering could not match that applied to full-length reads. To assign V/J genes and CDR3, sequences were annotated against IMGT germline references using PyIR, a Python wrapper for IgBLAST v1.9. Any read was removed if the V/J assignment was weak (E-value above 1e-6), the CDR3 was missing, or the read contained stop codons, out-of-frame junctions, or ambiguous translated residues. A V3J clonotype was defined by an identical inferred V gene, J gene, and CDR3 amino acid sequence. Percentage overlap between repertoires was calculated by dividing the number of shared unique clonotypes by the size of the smaller repertoire. Richness of each repertoire was evaluated using RTK rarefaction, the Chao1 estimator, and Recon v2.1 estimates of unobserved clonotypes. Generation probabilities were computed with OLGA for all TCRbeta clonotypes obtained by the gDNA method from four donors. Imported from immuneACCESS, the table was reduced by TCRdb to in-frame sequences with V and J called. These copies leave out some clones; in studies compared against another copy, an unresolved V gene accounts for under half, and the cause of the remainder is not known. The DNA was the basis for D and trimming; V, J and clone size are from that table. Recorded for this sample are about 2.1 million clones; 85% to 95% of them occurred a single time. The ten largest clones add up to under 2% of the sample.

For CDR1 and CDR2, the germline V gene lists SGDLS and YYNGEE. The CDR3 has 15 amino acids, counting the end cysteine and phenylalanine. Only the CDR3 region is kept as DNA, spanning 45 bases read in frame from base 1. Trimming takes 0 bases off V and 3 bases off J; junction bases not matched to a gene: 5. The clonotype comes from a man aged 18 to 30 in good health. Some clones in this sample may be carry-over from other donors' samples. This receptor chain uses TRBV9 and TRBJ1-1; TRBD1 agrees with 7 junctional bases. The sample taken for sequencing was naive CD8+ T cells from PBMCs. This specimen's cell subset or site label, interpreted: CD45RA+CCR7+. The CDR3 reads CASSVGGGGYTEAFF. The DNA is TGTGCCAGCAGCGTAGGTGGAGGGGGCTACACTGAAGCTTTCTTT.